The clone carrying this TCR beta chain was counted a single time. What it binds is not known. Germline trimming cut 0 bases from V and 5 bases from J; bases unmatched to any gene: 2. The CDR3 sequence is 14 residues long. Germline V gene sequence: CDR1 MNHNY, CDR2 SVGAGI (reference sequence). This sample was taken from a study of Ad26.COV2.S vaccination and SARS-CoV-2 variants. Study overall: Donor participated within the Ad26.COV2.S arm of the COV1001 trial. Study outcomes and limitations: Non-spike TCR breadth was similar in vaccine and placebo recipients.

Libraries were prepared by immunoSEQ multiplex PCR; TCRdb keeps only in-frame clonotypes and omits some of them. The sample yields 250,000 or so clones, around nine tenths seen once. Regarding treatment: around 19 received Ad26.COV2.S at low or high dose, single or two shots; roughly five received placebo; per-sample allocation not given. Specimens were obtained on day 63 following the first vaccine or placebo injection. The sequences come from peripheral blood, collected in a trial of Ad26.COV2.S vaccine versus placebo. The chain uses TRBV6-6 and TRBJ2-3; 7 nucleotides agree with TRBD2. The TCR originated in a person between 18 and 60 years old who received the Ad26.COV2.S COVID-19 vaccine or a placebo. CDR3 loop: CASSYSTSVDTQYF. As DNA, the CDR3 is TGTGCCAGCAGTTACTCTACTAGCGTAGATACGCAGTATTTT.